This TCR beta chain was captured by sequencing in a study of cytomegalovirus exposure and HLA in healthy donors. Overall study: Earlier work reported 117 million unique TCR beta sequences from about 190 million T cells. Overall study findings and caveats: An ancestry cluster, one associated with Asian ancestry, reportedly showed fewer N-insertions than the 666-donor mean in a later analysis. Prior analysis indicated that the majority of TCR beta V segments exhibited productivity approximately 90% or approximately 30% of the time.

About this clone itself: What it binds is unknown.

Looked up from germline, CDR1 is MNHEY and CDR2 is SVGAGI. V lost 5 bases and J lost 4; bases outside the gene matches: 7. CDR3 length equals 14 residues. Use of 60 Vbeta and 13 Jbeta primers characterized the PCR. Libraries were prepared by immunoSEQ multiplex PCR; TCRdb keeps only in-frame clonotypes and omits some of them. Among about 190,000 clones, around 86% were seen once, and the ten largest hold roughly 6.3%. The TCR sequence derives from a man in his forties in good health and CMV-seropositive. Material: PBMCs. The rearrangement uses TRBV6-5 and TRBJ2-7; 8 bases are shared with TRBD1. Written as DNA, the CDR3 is TGTGCCAGCAGTAGTGGAGGACAGGGTTACGAGCAGTACTTC. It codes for CASSSGGQGYEQYF.